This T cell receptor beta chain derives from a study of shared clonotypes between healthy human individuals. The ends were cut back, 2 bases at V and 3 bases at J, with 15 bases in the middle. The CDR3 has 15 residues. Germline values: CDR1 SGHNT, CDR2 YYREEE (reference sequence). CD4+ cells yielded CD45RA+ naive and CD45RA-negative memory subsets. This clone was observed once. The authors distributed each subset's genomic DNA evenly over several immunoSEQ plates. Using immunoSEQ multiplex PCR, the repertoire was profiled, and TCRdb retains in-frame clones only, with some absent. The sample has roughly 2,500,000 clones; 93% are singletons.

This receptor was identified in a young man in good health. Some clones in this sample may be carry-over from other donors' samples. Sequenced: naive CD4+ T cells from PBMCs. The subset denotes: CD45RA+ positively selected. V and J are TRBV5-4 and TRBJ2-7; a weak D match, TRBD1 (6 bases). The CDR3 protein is CASSFGPGHDYEQYF. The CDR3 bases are TGTGCCAGCAGCTTCGGTCCGGGACACGACTACGAGCAGTACTTC.